The present T cell receptor beta chain was sequenced within a study of neurological immune-mediated disorders. One entry per CDR3 protein results from TCRdb running MiXCR on the 5' RACE reads. Of tens of thousands of distinct CDR3 sequences in the sample, roughly 14% were seen once. Remarks on this clonotype: A junction boundary mismatches the germline segment, possibly from a read error.

The TCR sequence derives from a woman aged 55-69 years with HTLV-1-associated myelopathy (HAM/TSP). Material for sequencing was CD4+ T cells from blood.

The DNA for the CDR3 is TGTGACAGCAGCCATACAGGGGACTACACAGATACGCAGTATTTT. Translation gives CDSSHTGDYTDTQYF. The chain carries TRBV7-9 and TRBJ2-3; D tentatively reads TRBD1 or TRBD2 (7 bases each). Per the germline V gene, CDR1 is SEHNR and CDR2 is FQNEAQ (reference sequence). The CDR3 extends over 15 amino acids. Combining the CDR3 with reference TRBV7-9 and TRBJ2-3 gives the whole variable domain DTGVSQNPRHKITKRGQNVTFRCDPISEHNRLYWYRQTLGQGPEFLTYFQNEAQLEKSRLLSDRFSAERPKGSFSTLEIQRTEQGDSAMYLCDSSHTGDYTDTQYFGPGTRLTVL.